The 22 T cell receptor beta chains below were found in one sample sequenced in a study of cytomegalovirus exposure and HLA in healthy donors. The PCR ran on 60 Vbeta and 13 Jbeta primers. Data came from immunoSEQ multiplex PCR; TCRdb stores just in-frame clones and leaves some out. In the table there are approximately 140,000 clones, approximately 80% of which are singletons. Sequenced input: PBMCs. These receptor sequences come from a man between 18 and 35 years old in good health and CMV-seronegative.

Only one count was recorded for this clone. The same CDR3 also results from other DNA sequences found in this sample. The chain uses TRBV6-5 and TRBJ1-5; D unresolved. V was clipped by 0 bases and J by 2 bases, with 8 bases between them. CDR1 and CDR2 from the germline V gene are MNHEY and SVGAGI. The CDR3 sequence is 15 residues long. CDR3 loop: CASSYSGGGNQPQHF. The CDR3 nucleotides are TGTGCCAGCAGTTACTCGGGCGGGGGCAATCAGCCCCAGCATTTT.

The V call is TRBV4-1, the J call TRBJ1-5; D not resolved. Trimming shortened V by 0 bases and J by 0 bases, and 6 bases separated the two germline ends. Germline loops: CDR1 MGHRA, CDR2 YSYEKL. The CDR3 is 15 amino acids. In nucleotides, the CDR3 is TGCGCCAGCAGCCAAGACAGGTATAGCAATCAGCCCCAGCATTTT. It codes for CASSQDRYSNQPQHF.

The chain links TRBV2 to TRBJ1-5, with 7 bases identical to TRBD1. After removal of 7 bases from V and 3 bases from J, the junction contained 9 bases not matched to a gene. From germline, CDR1 is SNHLY and CDR2 FYNNEI. This CDR3 has 15 residues. CDR3 residues: CASNPLGQLNQPQHF. The CDR3 coding sequence is TGTGCCAGCAACCCCCTGGGACAGCTCAATCAGCCCCAGCATTTT.

The rearrangement links TRBV9 to TRBJ1-5, with 7 nucleotides matching TRBD1. Germline CDR1 and CDR2: SGDLS and YYNGEE. J gave up 3 bases and V 0 bases, and 9 bases lay outside the gene matches. The CDR3 is 17 residues long. In DNA, the CDR3 is TGTGCCAGCAGCGTAGGACAGGGAAGGGGGGACAATCAGCCCCAGCATTTT. As protein: CASSVGQGRGDNQPQHF.

The gene calls are TRBV18 and TRBJ2-1; 10 bases align to TRBD2. The CDR3 runs 16 residues. The germline V gene has CDR1 KGHSH and CDR2 LQKENI. V shed 3 bases and J 9 bases; nucleotides not matched to a gene: 11. CDR3: CASSPLASGSTGEQFF. The CDR3 DNA follows: TGTGCCAGCTCACCCCTGGCTAGCGGGAGTACCGGTGAGCAGTTCTTC.

This clone was observed once. J is TRBJ2-4 and V is TRBV5-1; D remains ambiguous. The V end lost 0 bases, the J end lost 8 bases, and 12 bases lay between the germline ends. The CDR3 runs 14 residues. Germline V gene data show CDR1 as SGHRS and CDR2 as YFSETQ. CDR3 in DNA: TGCGCCAGCAGCTTGGCCCCGGCTAGTGACATTCAGTACTTC. Protein product: CASSLAPASDIQYF.

The chain recombines TRBV5-4 with TRBJ2-1, with 9 bases matching TRBD1. Germline CDR1 reads SGHNT; CDR2 reads YYREEE (reference sequence). The CDR3 is 15 amino acids. V shed 4 bases and J 6 bases; nucleotides not matched to a gene: 8. The CDR3 region is CASSPAGTGFNEQFF. CDR3 DNA sequence: TGTGCCAGCAGCCCGGCCGGGACAGGGTTCAATGAGCAGTTCTTC.

With regard to this clone: At one end the junction does not follow the germline gene, possibly because of a read error. The chain is built from TRBV28 and TRBJ2-5, with D uncertain. Germline V lookup: CDR1 MDHEN, CDR2 SYDVKM. CDR3 length: 12 residues. The CDR3 region has the DNA TGTGCCAGCAGTTTATTGAAACAGTCCGAGCACTTC. Its protein product is CASSLLKQSEHF. The whole variable domain, remainder taken from reference TRBV28 and TRBJ2-5, is DVKVTQSSRYLVKRTGEKVFLECVQDMDHENMFWYRQDPGLGLRLIYFSYDVKMKEKGDIPEGYSVSREKKERFSLILESASTNQTSMYLCASSLLKQSEHFGPGTRLLVL.

The genes are TRBV18 and TRBJ2-3, with 7 nucleotides matching TRBD1. V was pared by 6 bases and J by 4 bases, with 16 bases of the junction left unmatched. This CDR3 comprises 17 residues. Germline assignment: CDR1 KGHSH and CDR2 LQKENI. CDR3 coding DNA: TGTGCCAGCTCCCGCGCTACCGACAGGGCTGGTGCAGATACGCAGTATTTT. Translated, it gives CASSRATDRAGADTQYF.

CDR3 in amino acids: CASSSGLYGEQYF. The CDR3 DNA follows: TGTGCCAGCAGCTCGGGACTATACGGCGAGCAGTACTTC. The gene calls are TRBV7-3 and TRBJ2-7; the match to TRBD2 covers 7 bases. This CDR3 contains 13 residues. V shed 4 bases and J 6 bases; nucleotides not matched to a gene: 6. Germline CDR1 is SGHTA and CDR2 is FQGTGA.

The chain uses TRBV15 and TRBJ2-7; D remains ambiguous. Germline V lookup: CDR1 LNHNV, CDR2 YYDKDF (reference sequence). Trimming took off 0 bases at V and 0 bases at J, with 6 bases between the two ends. The CDR3 contains 14 residues. The CDR3 DNA follows: TGTGCCACCAGCAGAGATCCGAGCTCCTACGAGCAGTACTTC. It yields the protein CATSRDPSSYEQYF.

V gene TRBV27 combines with J gene TRBJ2-1; TRBD1 matches 11 bases. The CDR3 runs to 14 residues. The germline gives CDR1 MNHEY, CDR2 SMNVEV (reference sequence). With V trimmed by 4 bases and J by 6 bases, 2 bases remained unmatched. The DNA for the CDR3 is TGTGCCAGCAGTTCCGGGACAGGGGGCAATGAGCAGTTCTTC. Its protein product is CASSSGTGGNEQFF.

The chain uses TRBV10-2 and TRBJ2-5; D might be TRBD2 (7 bases). The germline gives CDR1 WSHSY, CDR2 SAAADI. This CDR3 region has 16 residues. V lost 3 bases to trimming and J lost 5 bases, with 19 bases between them. CDR3: CASSDHREGGRETQYF. The CDR3 DNA sequence: TGCGCCAGCAGTGATCACCGTGAGGGGGGGCGTGAGACCCAGTACTTC.

In this sample, this clone turned up a few times. This chain links TRBV6-6 with TRBJ1-1, with D perhaps matching TRBD1 (5 bases). CDR1 and CDR2 (germline): MNHNY, SVGAGI (reference sequence). V shed 2 bases and J shed 6 bases, with 16 bases lying between them. CDR3 length: 15 residues. The CDR3 DNA reads as TGTGCCAGCAGTTACCCGCAGATGGGGCCGGCTGAAGCTTTCTTT. Encoded protein: CASSYPQMGPAEAFF.

This chain joins TRBV6-6 and TRBJ2-1; TRBD1 matches 8 bases. This CDR3 region has 15 residues. Trimming cost V 2 bases and J 2 bases; bases outside gene matches: 2. Looked up from germline, CDR1 is MNHNY and CDR2 is SVGAGI (reference sequence). The CDR3 sequence is CASSYVQGAYNEQFF. The DNA of the CDR3 is TGTGCCAGCAGTTACGTACAGGGGGCCTACAATGAGCAGTTCTTC.

This clone showed up just once. The rearrangement uses TRBV29-1 and TRBJ1-2, with 10 bases aligning to TRBD1. Germline CDR1 reads SQVTM; CDR2 reads ANQGSEA. V trimming: 6 bases; J trimming: 3 bases; junction bases outside the gene matches: 1. The CDR3 spans 12 residues. The CDR3 is CSVGQGHYGYTF. The CDR3 coding sequence is TGCAGCGTGGGACAGGGGCACTATGGCTACACCTTC.

This chain connects TRBV5-1 to TRBJ1-5; possibly TRBD1 for D (6 bases). CDR3 length: 14 residues. Trimming stripped 4 bases from V and 1 base from J, with 9 bases between. CDR1 and CDR2 from the germline V gene are SGHRS and YFSETQ. Here the CDR3 DNA reads TGCGCCAGCAGCGAAGGACAGAGCAATCAGCCCCAGCATTTT. It specifies CASSEGQSNQPQHF. Using reference TRBV5-1 and TRBJ1-5 for the parts outside the CDR3, the full variable domain is KAGVTQTPRYLIKTRGQQVTLSCSPISGHRSVSWYQQTPGQGLQFLFEYFSETQRNKGNFPGRFSGRQFSNSRSEMNVSTLELGDSALYLCASSEGQSNQPQHFGDGTRLSIL.

The V call is TRBV5-1, the J call TRBJ2-7; the D gene is possibly TRBD2 (7 bases). V shed 0 bases and J shed 3 bases, with 13 bases lying between them. Per the germline V gene, CDR1 is SGHRS and CDR2 is YFSETQ. The CDR3 length is 15 residues. DNA of the CDR3: TGCGCCAGCAGCTTGGGGGGGCGGGAGATCTACGAGCAGTACTTC. Its protein product is CASSLGGREIYEQYF.

This sequence joins TRBV19 and TRBJ1-5; TRBD1 is a possible D gene (6 bases). Between the trimmed V and J ends, which lost 5 bases and 0 bases, there was a span of 11 bases. CDR1 LNHDA and CDR2 SQIVND come from the germline V gene (reference sequence). CDR3 length: 15 residues. CDR3 sequence: CASSQQGLSNQPQHF. Here the CDR3 DNA reads TGTGCCAGTAGTCAACAGGGTCTTAGCAATCAGCCCCAGCATTTT.

This sequence joins TRBV30 and TRBJ1-2; no clear D gene. V was cut by 2 bases and J by 0 bases, with 19 bases left in between. CDR1 GTSNPN and CDR2 SVGIG come from the germline V gene (reference sequence). The CDR3 loop spans 17 amino acids. The CDR3 DNA reads TGTGCCTGGAGTCCGCCGGGATTGGGCCAGTCTAACTATGGCTACACCTTC. Its protein is CAWSPPGLGQSNYGYTF.

Notes on this clone: The same CDR3 also results from other DNA sequences found in this sample. The chain employs TRBV6-1 and TRBJ1-5; a weak D match, TRBD1 (5 bases). The CDR3 totals 14 residues. The germline V and J ends were trimmed by 2 bases and 2 bases, with 7 bases remaining between them. Germline loops: CDR1 MNHNS, CDR2 SASEGT. DNA of the CDR3: TGTGCCAGCAGTGAAAGGGGTGGCAATCAGCCCCAGCATTTT. As protein: CASSERGGNQPQHF.

The chain uses TRBV18 and TRBJ1-2, with D tentatively TRBD1 (6 bases). Trimming stripped 4 bases from V and 8 bases from J, with 20 bases between. The length of the CDR3 is 15 residues. Germline V gene sequence: CDR1 KGHSH, CDR2 LQKENI. The CDR3 spells CASSRGTPEVRGYTF. CDR3 coding DNA: TGTGCCAGCTCACGGGGGACACCCGAAGTGAGGGGCTACACCTTC.